A single sample is the source of the 23 T cell receptor beta chains below, sequenced in a study of chemoradiotherapy in HPV16-positive cancers. Libraries were prepared by immunoSEQ multiplex PCR; TCRdb keeps only in-frame clonotypes and omits some of them. The sample yields approximately 14,000 clones, roughly 69% seen once. Sampling was performed from a patient who underwent chemoradiotherapy. Source of these receptors: a human donor with HPV-associated anogenital cancer.

The V gene is TRBV4-1, the J gene TRBJ1-5; D perhaps matches TRBD1 (6 bases). The germline gives CDR1 MGHRA, CDR2 YSYEKL. CDR3 length: 14 residues. V was trimmed by 5 bases and J by 4 bases, leaving 12 bases between them. The CDR3 protein is CASSFEQGNQPQHF. The CDR3 nucleotides are TGCGCCAGCAGCTTCGAACAGGGTAATCAGCCCCAGCATTTT.

The chain couples TRBV2 to TRBJ2-3; D may be TRBD1 (5 bases). V was shortened by 5 bases and J by 7 bases, with 13 bases between the two germline ends. The germline V gene encodes CDR1 SNHLY and CDR2 FYNNEI. The CDR3 has 13 residues. In nucleotides, the CDR3 is TGTGCCAGCAGTCCAGGGCCTGTAAATACGCAGTATTTT. This encodes CASSPGPVNTQYF.

The chain has TRBV7-9 and TRBJ2-1; no reliable D call. V shed 3 bases and J shed 0 bases, with 15 bases lying between them. The CDR3 sequence is 17 residues long. Germline CDR1 reads SEHNR; CDR2 reads FQNEAQ (reference sequence). The CDR3 loop is CASSFGPPLSSYNEQFF. The CDR3 DNA follows: TGTGCCAGCAGCTTTGGTCCACCCCTAAGCTCCTACAATGAGCAGTTCTTC.

V gene TRBV28 combines with J gene TRBJ1-1, with 7 positions matching TRBD1. Germline loops: CDR1 MDHEN, CDR2 SYDVKM. Trimming removed 5 bases from V and 5 bases from J; junction bases left unmatched: 14. This CDR3 is 16 amino acids long. CDR3 sequence: CASSLHRLQGRTEAFF. CDR3 DNA: TGTGCCAGCAGTCTGCACCGACTACAGGGGAGGACTGAAGCTTTCTTT.

The chain combines TRBV25-1 with TRBJ1-1; possibly TRBD1 for D (6 bases). The CDR3 covers 15 residues. Germline loops: CDR1 MGHDK, CDR2 SYGVNS. V shed 3 bases and J shed 11 bases, with 22 bases lying between them. In DNA form, the CDR3 reads TGTGCCAGCAGTGATCGGGGGCCAAGGACTGAGGGGGCTTTCTTT. Translated, it gives CASSDRGPRTEGAFF.

This clone occurred a few times. The chain has TRBV21-1 and TRBJ2-3; TRBD2 reflects the table's D call only, with no check against the DNA. TRBV21-1 is listed as a pseudogene. The CDR3 is 15 residues long. The CDR3 spells CASSNDGVSTDTQYF. The CDR3 DNA reads TGTGCCAGCAGCAATGACGGAGTAAGCACAGATACGCAGTATTTT.

The CDR3 region is CASSEPAGRYGYTF. In DNA form, the CDR3 reads TGTGCCAGCAGTGAACCGGCCGGGAGATATGGCTACACCTTC. The chain recombines TRBV2 with TRBJ1-2; D is ambiguous. The CDR3 has 14 residues. The germline V gene has CDR1 SNHLY and CDR2 FYNNEI. The ends were cut back, 2 bases at V and 5 bases at J, with 12 bases in the middle. Looking up the rest from reference TRBV2 and TRBJ1-2 gives the full variable domain: EPEVTQTPSHQVTQMGQEVILRCVPISNHLYFYWYRQILGQKVEFLVSFYNNEISEKSEIFDDQFSVERPDGSNFTLKIRSTKLEDSAMYFCASSEPAGRYGYTFGSGTRLTVV.

The chain joins TRBV4-1 to TRBJ1-1; D is unclear. This CDR3 is 12 amino acids long. Trimming stripped 8 bases from V and 10 bases from J, with 17 bases between. Germline CDR1 is MGHRA and CDR2 is YSYEKL. The CDR3 reads CASHSPSAGAFF. The DNA for the CDR3 is TGCGCCAGCCACAGTCCCTCGGCTGGAGCTTTCTTT.

The chain has TRBV5-1 and TRBJ1-4, with no clear D. The CDR3 has 15 residues. V was trimmed by 4 bases and J by 6 bases, leaving 16 bases between them. Per germline, CDR1 SGHRS and CDR2 YFSETQ. CDR3 sequence (DNA): TGCGCCAGCAGCCCCCAGGCAGGAGGAGATGAAAAACTGTTTTTT. Translation gives CASSPQAGGDEKLFF.

The V gene is TRBV19, the J gene TRBJ1-6; no clear D. V lost 7 bases to trimming and J lost 1 base, with 11 bases between them. The germline CDR1 and CDR2 sequences are LNHDA and SQIVND (reference sequence). There are 15 residues in the CDR3. This CDR3 reads CASKEGGSYNSPLHF. The DNA of the CDR3 is TGTGCCAGTAAGGAGGGAGGATCCTATAATTCACCCCTCCACTTT.

The rearrangement uses TRBV7-2 and TRBJ2-3; a possible D gene is TRBD2 (6 bases). Per germline, CDR1 SGHTA and CDR2 FQGNSA. V was pared by 2 bases and J by 1 base, with 16 bases between. The CDR3 is 17 amino acids. In DNA form, the CDR3 reads TGTGCCAGCAGCTTATTTGGGGGGTCCTGGGGCACAGATACGCAGTATTTT. Its protein product is CASSLFGGSWGTDTQYF.

V gene TRBV4-1 combines with J gene TRBJ1-4, with D perhaps matching TRBD1 (6 bases). Germline CDR1 is MGHRA and CDR2 is YSYEKL. Trimming shortened V by 1 base and J by 8 bases, and 8 bases separated the two germline ends. This CDR3 region has 13 residues. The CDR3 DNA sequence: TGCGCCAGCAGCCAAGTGACAGGCGAAAAACTGTTTTTT. Its translation is CASSQVTGEKLFF.

This rearrangement joins TRBV7-6 to TRBJ1-6; D is unclear. V lost 5 bases, J lost 10 bases, and 18 bases lay in between. The CDR3 runs 15 residues. Germline V gene lookup returns CDR1 SGHVS and CDR2 FNYEAQ. CDR3 nucleotides: TGTGCCAGCAGCCCCCAAGGCAGTTGGGAGTCACCCCTCCACTTT. Translating it yields CASSPQGSWESPLHF.

This clone was seen a few times. The chain has TRBV25-1 and TRBJ1-1; perhaps TRBD1 as D (5 bases). CDR1 and CDR2 (germline): MGHDK, SYGVNS. The CDR3 contains 13 residues. V was pared by 1 base and J by 6 bases, with 9 bases between. The CDR3 DNA follows: TGTGCCAGCAGTGAATGGGGGGACCCTGAAGCTTTCTTT. Protein product: CASSEWGDPEAFF.

The chain joins TRBV2 to TRBJ2-7; the match to TRBD2 covers 10 bases. Germline CDR1 reads SNHLY; CDR2 reads FYNNEI. The CDR3 spans 14 residues. The trim removed 6 bases at V and 3 bases at J, leaving 5 bases unmatched. CDR3 sequence: CASSRLAGGYEQYF. The DNA of the CDR3 is TGTGCCAGCAGCCGATTAGCGGGGGGCTACGAGCAGTACTTC.

This clone was seen a handful of times. V and J are TRBV19 and TRBJ1-2; 7 bases agree with TRBD1. Germline assignment: CDR1 LNHDA and CDR2 SQIVND (reference sequence). Trimming removed 9 bases from V and 4 bases from J; junction bases left unmatched: 11. The CDR3 has 14 amino acids. This chain's CDR3 is CASGERGHGYGYTF. The CDR3, as DNA: TGTGCCAGCGGAGAGAGGGGGCATGGCTATGGCTACACCTTC.

This clone was counted only a few times. V is TRBV5-1 and J is TRBJ1-3; 9 nucleotides line up with TRBD1. Germline trimming cut 4 bases from V and 1 base from J; bases unmatched to any gene: 6. Germline loops: CDR1 SGHRS, CDR2 YFSETQ. This CDR3 contains 16 residues. CDR3 bases: TGCGCCAGCAGCCCCTCCGGGACAGGGTCTGGAAACACCATATATTTT. Protein product: CASSPSGTGSGNTIYF.

This clone appeared a few times. The rearrangement uses TRBV7-9 and TRBJ1-1, with TRBD1 as a possible D gene (5 bases). The CDR3 extends over 13 amino acids. The germline V gene encodes CDR1 SEHNR and CDR2 FQNEAQ (reference sequence). With 7 bases removed from V and 10 bases from J, the gap between germline ends came to 19 bases. This chain's CDR3 is CASTQGLLDGAFF. The CDR3 nucleotides read TGTGCCAGCACTCAGGGACTCCTGGATGGAGCTTTCTTT.

The gene calls are TRBV5-1 and TRBJ1-1, with D maybe TRBD1 (5 bases). The CDR3 length is 15 residues. Trimming took 2 bases from V and 0 from J, leaving 11 bases between them. Per germline, CDR1 SGHRS and CDR2 YFSETQ. Written as DNA, the CDR3 is TGCGCCAGCAGCTTTCAGGGCCTCATGAACACTGAAGCTTTCTTT. Its protein product is CASSFQGLMNTEAFF.

CDR3 nucleotides: TGTGCCAGCTCCGTAGACAGGGAGAGGACAGATACGCAGTATTTT. Amino acid sequence: CASSVDRERTDTQYF. The V call is TRBV18, the J call TRBJ2-3; the match to TRBD1 covers 7 bases. The CDR3 totals 15 residues. V shed 6 bases, J shed 3 bases, and the junction held 9 bases outside the gene matches. Per germline, CDR1 KGHSH and CDR2 LQKENI.

The rearrangement links TRBV6-5 to TRBJ1-1; the D gene is possibly TRBD1 (6 bases). The CDR3 covers 12 residues. Germline V gene lookup returns CDR1 MNHEY and CDR2 SVGAGI. With 7 bases removed from V and 8 bases from J, the gap between germline ends came to 14 bases. CDR3 DNA: TGTGCCAGCAAGGGGGGGACCCCAGAAGCTTTCTTT. Protein: CASKGGTPEAFF.

This clone was counted once. The chain links TRBV5-4 to TRBJ1-1; 9 bases agree with TRBD1. Looked up from germline, CDR1 is SGHNT and CDR2 is YYREEE (reference sequence). The CDR3 has 13 residues. V trimming: 1 base; J trimming: 7 bases; junction bases outside the gene matches: 2. CDR3 DNA: TGTGCCAGCAGCTTGACAGGGGGCGATGAAGCTTTCTTT. This translates into CASSLTGGDEAFF.

V usage is TRBV19 and J usage is TRBJ2-3; D is perhaps TRBD1 or TRBD2 (6 bases each). This CDR3 contains 16 residues. Germline CDR1 LNHDA, CDR2 SQIVND (reference sequence). Trimming removed 5 bases from V and 3 bases from J, with 18 bases in between. CDR3 in amino acids: CASSPRRGAFTDTQYF. CDR3 sequence (DNA): TGTGCCAGTAGTCCGCGTAGGGGGGCCTTTACAGATACGCAGTATTTT. The variable domain in full, completed from reference TRBV19 and TRBJ2-3, reads DGGITQSPKYLFRKEGQNVTLSCEQNLNHDAMYWYRQDPGQGLRLIYYSQIVNDFQKGDIAEGYSVSREKKESFPLTVTSAQKNPTAFYLCASSPRRGAFTDTQYFGPGTRLTVL.